The rows below give T cell receptor beta chains drawn from one sample of a study of T cell responses to AZD1222 COVID-19 vaccine. Libraries were prepared by immunoSEQ multiplex PCR; TCRdb keeps only in-frame clonotypes and omits some of them. This sample has over 100,000 clones; approximately 91% occur once, and the top ten carry around 1%. Material: peripheral blood, obtained 28 days after the second AZD1222 dose. These receptors were obtained from an adult who received the AZD1222 COVID-19 vaccine. Each CDR3 is given with its conserved first and last residue. A D gene is named only where the DNA matches it firmly. The size field is filled for only some rows; it gives once, few, many or a size class.

v_gene	abundance	j_gene	d_gene	CDR3nt	CDR3aa
TRBV30	NA	TRBJ1-3	NA	TGTGCCTGGAGTGGCGGGTCGGGGGACACCATATATTTT	CAWSGGSGDTIYF
TRBV10-2	NA	TRBJ2-1	TRBD2	TGCGCCAGCAGAGGGAAAGCGGGAAGCTCCTACAATGAGCAGTTCTTC	CASRGKAGSSYNEQFF
TRBV29-1	NA	TRBJ2-2	TRBD1	TGCAGCGTTAACCACCGACAGGGGACCACCGGGGAGCTGTTTTTT	CSVNHRQGTTGELFF
TRBV30	NA	TRBJ1-4	NA	TGTGCCTGGAGTCCTGCCAGTCAACTGTTTTTT	CAWSPASQLFF
TRBV7-2	NA	TRBJ1-1	TRBD1	TGTGCCAGCAGCTTGTACAGGGGATCTGAAGCTTTCTTT	CASSLYRGSEAFF
TRBV2	once	TRBJ1-2	NA	TGTGCCAGCATCAGTACGGGGAACTATGGCTACACCTTC	CASISTGNYGYTF
TRBV11-3	NA	TRBJ2-1	TRBD2	TGTGCCAGCAGCTCGGGACTAGCGGGAGGGCCTCGCTACAATGAGCAGTTCTTC	CASSSGLAGGPRYNEQFF
TRBV2	NA	TRBJ1-4	NA	TGTGCCAGCGAGGCCGACAGAATTAATGAAAAACTGTTTTTT	CASEADRINEKLFF
TRBV10-3	NA	TRBJ1-3	NA	TGTGCCATCGCAGCAGGGTCTCCCGGAAACACCATATATTTT	CAIAAGSPGNTIYF
TRBV10-1	NA	TRBJ2-1	NA	TGCGCCAGCAGTTACGGCGGGTTTTCCTACAATGAGCAGTTCTTC	CASSYGGFSYNEQFF
TRBV18	NA	TRBJ2-7	NA	TGTGCCAGCTCACCACCGGCCGGAAACTACGAGCAGTACTTC	CASSPPAGNYEQYF
TRBV5-1	NA	TRBJ2-6	TRBD1	TGCGCCAGCAGCCCTGGGACAGGGGGCGCCCCAACCGGGGCCAACGTCCTGACTTTC	CASSPGTGGAPTGANVLTF
TRBV28	NA	TRBJ2-1	TRBD2	TGTGCCAGCAGCTTAGCGGGAGCCCCCCATGAGCAGTTCTTC	CASSLAGAPHEQFF
TRBV24-1	NA	TRBJ1-2	TRBD1	TGTGCCACCAGTGATTCCTGGGACAGGGCTCGAGGCTACACCTTC	CATSDSWDRARGYTF
TRBV6-5	NA	TRBJ1-3	NA	TGTGCCAGCAGGCCGGGGGGATCGGGAAACACCATATATTTT	CASRPGGSGNTIYF
TRBV5-5	NA	TRBJ1-2	TRBD1	TGTGCCAGCAAAACAGGGGGCTACTATGGCTACACCTTC	CASKTGGYYGYTF
TRBV7-9	NA	TRBJ1-1	NA	TGTGCCAGCAGCTTGGTGGGGAGGGACACTGAAGCTTTCTTT	CASSLVGRDTEAFF
TRBV19	NA	TRBJ1-2	NA	TGTGCCAGTAGTATCCCCCTTCGACAGGAGAGATTTGTGGGCTACACCTTC	CASSIPLRQERFVGYTF
TRBV18	NA	TRBJ1-6	NA	TGTGCCAGCTCACCACTGGTTCAGGAATCCCTCCACTTT	CASSPLVQESLHF
TRBV29-1	once	TRBJ1-2	TRBD1	TGCAGCGTGGGACAGATGCAACCATTCTATGGCTACACCTTC	CSVGQMQPFYGYTF
TRBV30	once	TRBJ1-5	NA	TGTGCCTGGAGCCCTCACCCAAATCAGCCCCAGCATTTT	CAWSPHPNQPQHF
TRBV18	NA	TRBJ1-2	NA	TGTGCCAGCTCTTCCAACGAGGCGTACGGCTACACCTTC	CASSSNEAYGYTF
TRBV28	once	TRBJ1-5	NA	TGTGCCAGCAGTTTTTCGGCCTACCAGCCCCAGCATTTT	CASSFSAYQPQHF
TRBV24-1	NA	TRBJ2-7	TRBD2	TGTGCCACCAGTGATCAGACTAGCGGGAGTACCTACGAGCAGTACTTC	CATSDQTSGSTYEQYF
TRBV20-1	NA	TRBJ2-7	NA	TGCAGTGCTAGCGGACCCTACGAGCAGTACTTC	CSASGPYEQYF
TRBV19	NA	TRBJ1-1	NA	TGTGCCAGTAGTTCTTGGACCTTTGAAGCTTTCTTT	CASSSWTFEAFF
TRBV7-8	once	TRBJ1-2	NA	TGTGCCAGCGGTAGACAAGTCGAATATGGCTACACCTTC	CASGRQVEYGYTF
TRBV5-6	NA	TRBJ1-2	TRBD1	TGTGCCAGCAGCTGGGGACAGGCTAACTATGGCTACACCTTC	CASSWGQANYGYTF